The 26 T cell receptor beta chains given below trace back to one sample, sequenced in a study of CD8 T cell repertoires and HIV-1 epitope variants. Sequenced by immunoSEQ multiplex PCR; TCRdb stores in-frame clones only, minus some. In the table there are roughly 100,000 clones, just under 75% of which are singletons. Material: uncultured baseline CD8+ T cells from peripheral blood mononuclear cells (PBMCs). Receptors originate from a male donor with HIV.

The CDR3 nucleotides read TGTGCCAGCAGTTCGCCGGCGGCAGGAGCCAAAAACATTCAGTACTTC. Translation gives CASSSPAAGAKNIQYF. The chain has TRBV28 and TRBJ2-4; D is uncertain. Deletions cut 4 bases from V and 0 bases from J, with 13 bases between. CDR3 length: 16 residues. CDR1 is MDHEN and CDR2 is SYDVKM in the germline V gene.

The chain is built from TRBV19 and TRBJ2-7; D possibly matches TRBD1 or TRBD2 (5 bases each). From germline, CDR1 is LNHDA and CDR2 SQIVND (reference sequence). Trimming removed 3 bases at V and 7 bases at J, with 13 bases between. The CDR3 is made up of 13 amino acids. CDR3 protein: CASSIYSWGEQYF. The DNA for the CDR3 is TGTGCCAGTAGTATCTATAGTTGGGGGGAGCAGTACTTC. Full variable domain (remainder filled in from reference TRBV19 and TRBJ2-7): DGGITQSPKYLFRKEGQNVTLSCEQNLNHDAMYWYRQDPGQGLRLIYYSQIVNDFQKGDIAEGYSVSREKKESFPLTVTSAQKNPTAFYLCASSIYSWGEQYFGPGTRLTVT.

CDR3 loop: CATSGQGRSPQHF. CDR3 nucleotide sequence: TGTGCCACCAGCGGACAGGGTCGATCGCCCCAGCATTTT. This rearrangement joins TRBV15 to TRBJ1-5; 8 bases agree with TRBD1. Per germline, CDR1 LNHNV and CDR2 YYDKDF (reference sequence). CDR3 length equals 13 residues. The trim removed 5 bases at V and 9 bases at J, leaving 6 bases unmatched.

V is TRBV7-9 and J is TRBJ2-1, with 9 bases lining up with TRBD1. CDR3 length: 15 residues. Germline loops: CDR1 SEHNR, CDR2 FQNEAQ (reference sequence). The J segment lost 4 bases and the V segment lost 5 bases, leaving 6 bases of the junction unmatched. CDR3 nucleotide sequence: TGTGCCAGCAGCGCACCGGGACAGGGATACAATGAGCAGTTCTTC. Amino acid sequence: CASSAPGQGYNEQFF.

This clone has only a few counts. V is TRBV2 and J is TRBJ1-1; tentatively, D is TRBD1 (5 bases). The CDR3 is made up of 13 amino acids. Germline V lookup: CDR1 SNHLY, CDR2 FYNNEI. Trimming left V 7 bases short and J 1 base short, with 10 bases between. CDR3 nucleotides: TGTGCCAGCATCGGGGCGCGGAACACTGAAGCTTTCTTT. Its translation is CASIGARNTEAFF. The variable domain in full, with the rest retrieved from reference TRBV2 and TRBJ1-1, is EPEVTQTPSHQVTQMGQEVILRCVPISNHLYFYWYRQILGQKVEFLVSFYNNEISEKSEIFDDQFSVERPDGSNFTLKIRSTKLEDSAMYFCASIGARNTEAFFGQGTRLTVV.

This rearrangement joins TRBV7-2 to TRBJ2-7; D might be TRBD2 (6 bases). The CDR3 length is 14 residues. CDR1 and CDR2 (germline): SGHTA, FQGNSA. V was clipped by 3 bases and J by 5 bases, with 14 bases between them. CDR3 loop: CASSFFGSHDEQYF. The CDR3 DNA sequence: TGTGCCAGCAGCTTTTTCGGGAGTCACGACGAGCAGTACTTC.

This clone was detected a few times. The gene calls are TRBV28 and TRBJ1-5, with D unclear. The CDR3 is 16 amino acids. Per the germline V gene, CDR1 is MDHEN and CDR2 is SYDVKM. V was cut by 4 bases and J by 0 bases, with 13 bases left in between. CDR3: CASSSSTEFSNQPQHF. The CDR3 DNA follows: TGTGCCAGCAGTTCCTCGACTGAGTTTAGCAATCAGCCCCAGCATTTT.

The gene calls are TRBV29-1 and TRBJ1-4; TRBD1 might be the D (5 bases). The CDR3 sequence is 15 residues long. Trimming shortened V by 3 bases and J by 0 bases, and 11 bases separated the two germline ends. The germline V gene encodes CDR1 SQVTM and CDR2 ANQGSEA. The chain's CDR3 is CSVDGGKATNEKLFF. The CDR3 DNA sequence: TGCAGCGTTGACGGGGGAAAGGCAACTAATGAAAAACTGTTTTTT.

This clone appeared a few times. The chain is built from TRBV29-1 and TRBJ2-3; D not certain. Trimming stripped 8 bases from V and 2 bases from J, with 14 bases between. The CDR3 contains 13 residues. The germline V gene encodes CDR1 SQVTM and CDR2 ANQGSEA. The CDR3 here is CSSLPVDTDTQYF. The CDR3 coding sequence is TGCAGCTCCCTACCCGTAGACACAGATACGCAGTATTTT.

The rearrangement joins TRBV7-9 to TRBJ1-2, with D perhaps matching TRBD1 (5 bases). With 11 bases removed from V and 4 bases from J, the gap between germline ends came to 14 bases. This CDR3 has 12 amino acids. Per the germline V gene, CDR1 is SEHNR and CDR2 is FQNEAQ (reference sequence). CDR3 loop: CASPRQGYGYTF. CDR3 sequence (DNA): TGTGCCTCTCCCCGGCAGGGCTATGGCTACACCTTC.

The rearrangement joins TRBV12-2 to TRBJ1-6; the table's D call, TRBD1, was not checked against the DNA. TRBV12-2 is designated a pseudogene. The CDR3 length is 19 residues. This CDR3 reads CASRARDRGRTGQNSPLHF. Written as DNA, the CDR3 is TGTGCAAGTCGCGCGAGGGACAGGGGGCGAACCGGCCAAAATTCACCCCTCCACTTT.

As to this clone: Other DNA sequences within the sample encode an identical CDR3. The chain is built from TRBV7-3 and TRBJ2-2; D unclear. With 1 base removed from V and 1 base from J, the gap between germline ends came to 1 base. The germline V gene encodes CDR1 SGHTA and CDR2 FQGTGA. The CDR3 loop spans 13 amino acids. The CDR3 DNA reads as TGTGCCAGCAGCTTAAGGAACACCGGGGAGCTGTTTTTT. Translation gives CASSLRNTGELFF. Supplemented by reference TRBV7-3 and TRBJ2-2, the full variable domain reads GAGVSQTPSNKVTEKGKYVELRCDPISGHTALYWYRQSLGQGPEFLIYFQGTGAADDSGLPNDRFFAVRPEGSVSTLKIQRTERGDSAVYLCASSLRNTGELFFGEGSRLTVL.

The rearrangement links TRBV28 to TRBJ1-1; D remains ambiguous. The germline V gene encodes CDR1 MDHEN and CDR2 SYDVKM. This CDR3 contains 12 residues. Deletions cut 6 bases from V and 1 base from J, with 6 bases between. CDR3 in DNA: TGTGCCAGCAGCCCCCCGAACACTGAAGCTTTCTTT. Translated, it gives CASSPPNTEAFF.

The sample holds one count of this clone. This chain links TRBV6-5 with TRBJ1-2; 7 nucleotides align to TRBD1. Germline loops: CDR1 MNHEY, CDR2 SVGAGI. This CDR3 region has 14 residues. Unmatched junction bases numbered 10, after V lost 6 bases and J lost 6 bases. CDR3 in DNA: TGTGCCAGCAGCCCTCAAGGGGGCGCGGATGGCTACACCTTC. Translation gives CASSPQGGADGYTF.

There are many counts of this clone. This chain connects TRBV6-5 to TRBJ1-1, with no clear D. The ends were cut back, 10 bases at V and 5 bases at J, with 11 bases in the middle. Germline V gives CDR1 MNHEY, CDR2 SVGAGI. The CDR3 consists of 11 residues. This CDR3 reads CATTIRTEAFF. For the CDR3, the DNA is TGTGCCACCACCATACGGACTGAAGCTTTCTTT.

This rearrangement joins TRBV4-1 to TRBJ2-3; D unclear. This CDR3 contains 14 residues. Germline CDR1 and CDR2: MGHRA and YSYEKL. V dropped 2 bases and J dropped 6 bases, with 12 bases sitting between them. Here the CDR3 reads CASSQSLVSDTQYF. The CDR3 DNA follows: TGCGCCAGCAGCCAATCCCTCGTCTCGGATACGCAGTATTTT.

This clone was seen more than once but under ten times. The CDR3 loop reads CATKGDYGYTF. CDR3 coding DNA: TGTGCCACCAAAGGGGACTATGGCTACACCTTC. The chain carries TRBV28 and TRBJ1-2; a weak D match, TRBD1 (5 bases). The CDR3 has 11 residues. CDR1 and CDR2 (germline): MDHEN, SYDVKM. V was pared by 10 bases and J by 3 bases, with 9 bases between.

Only one count was recorded for this clone. The chain carries TRBV19 and TRBJ2-3, with D perhaps matching TRBD1 or TRBD2 (5 bases each). Germline V CDR1 and CDR2: LNHDA, SQIVND (reference sequence). The germline V and J ends were trimmed by 5 bases and 2 bases, with 14 bases remaining between them. This CDR3 comprises 15 residues. The CDR3 loop reads CASSRRWGYTDTQYF. In nucleotides, the CDR3 is TGTGCCAGTAGTCGACGCTGGGGGTACACAGATACGCAGTATTTT.

The chain joins TRBV7-2 to TRBJ2-7; 9 bases are shared with TRBD1. There are 15 residues in the CDR3. Trimming at V came to 5 bases and at J to 2 bases, leaving 7 bases not matched to a gene. Germline-derived CDR1 and CDR2 are SGHTA and FQGNSA. DNA for the CDR3: TGTGCCAGCAGCCGGACAGGGGACTTTACCTACGAGCAGTACTTC. Protein: CASSRTGDFTYEQYF.

The chain couples TRBV12-5 to TRBJ2-1, with 9 bases matching TRBD2. In germline, CDR1 is LGHNT, CDR2 FRNRAP. The V gene end was trimmed by 3 bases and the J gene end by 3 bases; junction bases not matched to a gene: 15. The CDR3 runs 19 residues. DNA of the CDR3: TGTGCTAGTGGTTTCAGGGATATAGCGGGAGTGCCCTACTACAATGAGCAGTTCTTC. Its translation is CASGFRDIAGVPYYNEQFF. Full variable domain (remainder filled in from reference TRBV12-5 and TRBJ2-1): DARVTQTPRHKVTEMGQEVTMRCQPILGHNTVFWYRQTMMQGLELLAYFRNRAPLDDSGMPKDRFSAEMPDATLATLKIQPSEPRDSAVYFCASGFRDIAGVPYYNEQFFGPGTRLTVL.

The chain uses TRBV18 and TRBJ2-7; D not certain. This CDR3 has 12 amino acids. Germline CDR1 is KGHSH and CDR2 is LQKENI. Trimming pared 6 bases from V and 1 base from J, leaving 7 bases between. The CDR3 loop is CASSSTSYEQYF. The CDR3 coding sequence is TGTGCCAGCTCCTCTACATCCTACGAGCAGTACTTC.

The chain joins TRBV5-1 to TRBJ2-7; 9 bases align to TRBD1. CDR1 is SGHRS, CDR2 YFSETQ, per germline. The trim removed 0 bases at V and 5 bases at J, leaving 6 bases unmatched. The CDR3 loop spans 15 amino acids. The CDR3 loop reads CASSLGGQGGNEQYF. The CDR3 bases are TGCGCCAGCAGCTTGGGGGGACAGGGCGGGAACGAGCAGTACTTC.

This chain connects TRBV9 to TRBJ2-5; D not resolved. This CDR3 region has 13 residues. Germline lookup yields CDR1 SGDLS and CDR2 YYNGEE. The V gene lost 0 bases and the J gene lost 2 bases, with 5 bases spanning the gap. This CDR3 is CASSVGGQETQYF. The CDR3 coding sequence is TGTGCCAGCAGCGTAGGTGGACAAGAGACCCAGTACTTC.

This clone was seen only a few times. This chain connects TRBV29-1 to TRBJ2-3; D is unresolved. Trimming took 5 bases from V and 4 from J, leaving 13 bases between them. This CDR3 spans 13 amino acids. CDR1 SQVTM and CDR2 ANQGSEA come from the germline V gene. This CDR3 is CSVRLVGADTQYF. CDR3 bases: TGCAGCGTTCGTCTGGTGGGCGCAGATACGCAGTATTTT.

DNA for the CDR3: TGTGCCAGCAGCCCACGACTTGTCTATAAGCGGGAGGGCCTTTTTTCAGATACGCAGTATTTT. It codes for CASSPRLVYKREGLFSDTQYF. The chain uses TRBV4-2 and TRBJ2-3; 10 bases line up with TRBD2. CDR1 is LGHNA and CDR2 is YNFKEQ in the germline V gene. This CDR3 is 21 amino acids long. Losses at the gene ends were 4 bases for V and 4 bases for J; bases not matched to a gene: 23.

The gene calls are TRBV9 and TRBJ2-5, with 15 bases that match TRBD2. The trim removed 4 bases at V and 2 bases at J, leaving 12 bases unmatched. CDR1 and CDR2 (germline): SGDLS, YYNGEE. The CDR3 totals 19 residues. CDR3 protein: CASSPGTSGGRGTQETQYF. The CDR3 DNA reads as TGTGCCAGCAGCCCCGGGACTAGCGGGGGGAGGGGGACTCAAGAGACCCAGTACTTC. Supplemented by reference TRBV9 and TRBJ2-5, the full variable domain reads DSGVTQTPKHLITATGQRVTLRCSPRSGDLSVYWYQQSLDQGLQFLIQYYNGEERAKGNILERFSAQQFPDLHSELNLSSLELGDSALYFCASSPGTSGGRGTQETQYFGPGTRLLVL.